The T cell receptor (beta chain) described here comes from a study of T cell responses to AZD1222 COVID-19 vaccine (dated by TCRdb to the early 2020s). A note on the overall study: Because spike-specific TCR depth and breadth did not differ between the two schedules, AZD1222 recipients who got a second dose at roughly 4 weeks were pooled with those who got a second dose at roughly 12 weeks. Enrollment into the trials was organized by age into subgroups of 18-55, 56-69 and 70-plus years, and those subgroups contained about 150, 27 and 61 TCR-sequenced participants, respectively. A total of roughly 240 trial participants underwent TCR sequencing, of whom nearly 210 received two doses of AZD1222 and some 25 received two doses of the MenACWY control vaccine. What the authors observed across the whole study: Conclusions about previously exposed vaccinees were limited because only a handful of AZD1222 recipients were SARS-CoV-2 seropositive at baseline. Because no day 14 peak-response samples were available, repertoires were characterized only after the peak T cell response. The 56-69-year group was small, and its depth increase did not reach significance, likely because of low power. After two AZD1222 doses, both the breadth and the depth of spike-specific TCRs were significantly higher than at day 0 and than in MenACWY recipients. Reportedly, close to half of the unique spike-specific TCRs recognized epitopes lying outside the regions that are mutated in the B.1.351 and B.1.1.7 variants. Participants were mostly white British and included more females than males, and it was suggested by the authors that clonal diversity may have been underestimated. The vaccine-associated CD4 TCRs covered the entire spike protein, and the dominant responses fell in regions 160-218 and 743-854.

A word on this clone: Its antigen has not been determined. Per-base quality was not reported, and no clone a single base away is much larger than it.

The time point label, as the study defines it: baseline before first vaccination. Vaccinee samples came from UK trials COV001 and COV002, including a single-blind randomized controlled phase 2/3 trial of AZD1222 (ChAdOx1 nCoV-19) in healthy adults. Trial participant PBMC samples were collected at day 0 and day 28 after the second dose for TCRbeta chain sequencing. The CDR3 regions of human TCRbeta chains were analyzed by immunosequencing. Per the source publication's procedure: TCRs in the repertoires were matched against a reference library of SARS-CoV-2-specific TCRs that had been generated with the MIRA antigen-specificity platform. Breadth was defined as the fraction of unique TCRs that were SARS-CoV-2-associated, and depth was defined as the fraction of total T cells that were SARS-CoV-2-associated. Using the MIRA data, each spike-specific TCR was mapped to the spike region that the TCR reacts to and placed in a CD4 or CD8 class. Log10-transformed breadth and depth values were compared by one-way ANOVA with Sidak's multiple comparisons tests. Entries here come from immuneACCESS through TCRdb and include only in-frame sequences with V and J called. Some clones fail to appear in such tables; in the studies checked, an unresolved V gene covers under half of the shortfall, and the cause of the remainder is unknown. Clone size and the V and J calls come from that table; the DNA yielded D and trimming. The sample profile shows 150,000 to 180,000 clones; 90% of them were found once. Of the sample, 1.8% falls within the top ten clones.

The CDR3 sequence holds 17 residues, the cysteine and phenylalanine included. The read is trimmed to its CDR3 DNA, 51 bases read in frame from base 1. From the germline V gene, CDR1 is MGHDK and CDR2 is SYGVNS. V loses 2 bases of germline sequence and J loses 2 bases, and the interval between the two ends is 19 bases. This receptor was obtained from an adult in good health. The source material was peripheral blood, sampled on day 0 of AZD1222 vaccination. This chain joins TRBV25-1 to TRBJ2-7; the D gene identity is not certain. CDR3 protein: CASSEKANQETTYEQYF. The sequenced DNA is TGTGCCAGCAGTGAAAAAGCCAATCAGGAAACCACCTACGAGCAGTACTTC.